These T cell receptor beta chains were read from a single sample in a study of Tregs in tolerant kidney transplant recipients. The data were produced by immunoSEQ multiplex PCR, yet TCRdb's version contains in-frame clones alone and is incomplete. The sample shows roughly 16,000 clones, around 80% of them seen only once. Specimen: Tregs from blood, collected before the transplant. These receptors came from a human donor who received a combined kidney and bone marrow transplant. Each CDR3 is given without its conserved first and last residue.

>TRBV2|TRBJ2-3
ASRTSGRTDTQY
>TRBV2|TRBJ1-6
ASRQGSSSPLH
>TRBV11-2|TRBJ1-2
ASSPGMAGYT
>TRBV7-2|TRBJ1-6
ASSWDSYNSPLH
>TRBV6-5|TRBJ2-2
ASSYSGLNTGELF
>TRBV7-2|TRBJ1-2
ASSLAPSGFYGYT
>TRBV5-1|TRBJ1-2
ASSLVPGGVGYT
>TRBV28|TRBJ1-2
ASSLVRRGGNYGYT
>TRBV15|TRBJ2-6
ATSRGTGIGANVLT
>TRBV7-8|TRBJ2-7
ASSWGTAYSYEQY
>TRBV4-1|TRBJ1-2
ASSQDRSAATSVGGYT
>TRBV6-6|TRBJ2-3
ASSSLAGVTTDTQY
>TRBV19|TRBJ2-7
ASSITLGLPLSYEQY
>TRBV30|TRBJ2-5
AGRLAGETQY
>TRBV4-2|TRBJ2-2
ASSPPGKAGELF
>TRBV9|TRBJ2-7
ASSVGLAGVDEQY
>TRBV4-1|TRBJ2-1
ASSQGRPRDRVPEQF
>TRBV6-5|TRBJ2-7
ASSYSGLAAYEQY
>TRBV7-2|TRBJ1-1
ASSKGGGLNTEAF
>TRBV12-5|TRBJ1-2
ASGFWDLWDREFNYGYT
>TRBV2|TRBJ1-2
ASRFQGAGGYT
>TRBV27|TRBJ1-1
ASSLRGPTEAF
>TRBV4-1|TRBJ2-7
ASSQTHPDPLYEQY
>TRBV12-5|TRBJ2-2
ASGLGAGELF
>TRBV30|TRBJ1-2
AREVRGKNYGYT
>TRBV5-1|TRBJ2-5
ASTLTSLETQY
>TRBV7-2|TRBJ1-2
ASSPIGTRVLYGYT
>TRBV25-1|TRBJ2-1
ASSDLYNEQF
>TRBV5-1|TRBJ1-1
ASSLAGRGNTEAF
>TRBV30|TRBJ1-1
AWIGGRGFSEAF
>TRBV5-1|TRBJ2-7
ASRPAQGLTYEQY
>TRBV5-1|TRBJ1-1
ASSLAQNTEAF
>TRBV7-2|TRBJ2-7
ASSLEGVRGYEQY
>TRBV2|TRBJ1-2
ASSRQGWGSYGYT
>TRBV9|TRBJ2-3
ASSASRQGTQY
>TRBV25-1|TRBJ1-1
ASSDPTVNTEAF
>TRBV7-2|TRBJ2-3
ASSLGLPTDTQY
>TRBV2|TRBJ1-1
ASKGDGTNPEAF
>TRBV19|TRBJ2-7
ASSPRLAGGHEQY
>TRBV9|TRBJ2-7
ASSRGQGASEQY